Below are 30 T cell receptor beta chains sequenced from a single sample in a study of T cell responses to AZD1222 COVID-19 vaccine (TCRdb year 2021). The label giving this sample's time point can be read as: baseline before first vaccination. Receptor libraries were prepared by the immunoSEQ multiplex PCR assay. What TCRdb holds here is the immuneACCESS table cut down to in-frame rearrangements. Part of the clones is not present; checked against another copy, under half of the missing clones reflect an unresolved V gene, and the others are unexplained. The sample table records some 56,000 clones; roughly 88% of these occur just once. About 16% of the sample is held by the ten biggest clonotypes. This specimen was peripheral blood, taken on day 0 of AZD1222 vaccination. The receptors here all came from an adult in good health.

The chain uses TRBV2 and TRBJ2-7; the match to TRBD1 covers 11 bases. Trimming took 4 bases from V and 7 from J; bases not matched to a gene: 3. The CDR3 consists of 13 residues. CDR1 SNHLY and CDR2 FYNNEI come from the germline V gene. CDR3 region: CASSGDRGSEQYF. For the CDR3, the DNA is TGTGCCAGCAGTGGGGACAGGGGGAGTGAGCAGTACTTC.

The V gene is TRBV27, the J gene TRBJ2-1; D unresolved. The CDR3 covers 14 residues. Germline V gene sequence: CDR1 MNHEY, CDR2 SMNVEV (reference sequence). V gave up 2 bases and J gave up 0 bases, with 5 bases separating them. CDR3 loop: CASSLQGSYNEQFF. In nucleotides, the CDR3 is TGTGCCAGCAGTTTACAAGGCTCCTACAATGAGCAGTTCTTC.

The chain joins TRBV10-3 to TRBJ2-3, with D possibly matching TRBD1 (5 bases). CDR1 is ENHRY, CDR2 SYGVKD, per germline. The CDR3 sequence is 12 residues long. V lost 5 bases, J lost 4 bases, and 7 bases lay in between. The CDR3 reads CAISKQADTQYF. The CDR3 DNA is TGTGCCATCAGTAAACAGGCAGATACGCAGTATTTT.

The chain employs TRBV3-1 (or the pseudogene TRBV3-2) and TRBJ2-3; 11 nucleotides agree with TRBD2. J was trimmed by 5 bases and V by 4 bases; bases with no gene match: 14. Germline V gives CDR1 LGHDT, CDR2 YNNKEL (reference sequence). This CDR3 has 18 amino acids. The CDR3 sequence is CASSPTQTSGGFGDTQYF. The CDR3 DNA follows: TGTGCCAGCAGCCCTACTCAAACTAGCGGGGGATTCGGAGATACGCAGTATTTT.

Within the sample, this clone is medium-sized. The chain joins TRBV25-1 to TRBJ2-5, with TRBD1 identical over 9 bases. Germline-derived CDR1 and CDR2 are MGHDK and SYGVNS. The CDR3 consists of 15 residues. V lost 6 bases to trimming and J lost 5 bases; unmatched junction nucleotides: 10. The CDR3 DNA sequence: TGTGCCAGCAGCCCCGCACAGGGGGCAGGGGAGACCCAGTACTTC. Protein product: CASSPAQGAGETQYF. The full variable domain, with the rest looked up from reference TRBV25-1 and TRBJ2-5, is EADIYQTPRYLVIGTGKKITLECSQTMGHDKMYWYQQDPGMELHLIHYSYGVNSTEKGDLSSESTVSRIRTEHFPLTLESARPSHTSQYLCASSPAQGAGETQYFGPGTRLLVL.

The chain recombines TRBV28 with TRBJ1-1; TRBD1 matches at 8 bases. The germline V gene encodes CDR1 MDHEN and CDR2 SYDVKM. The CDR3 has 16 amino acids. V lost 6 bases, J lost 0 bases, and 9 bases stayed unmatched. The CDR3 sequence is CASSTDRVLVNTEAFF. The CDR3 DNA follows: TGTGCCAGCAGCACGGACAGGGTTTTGGTGAACACTGAAGCTTTCTTT.

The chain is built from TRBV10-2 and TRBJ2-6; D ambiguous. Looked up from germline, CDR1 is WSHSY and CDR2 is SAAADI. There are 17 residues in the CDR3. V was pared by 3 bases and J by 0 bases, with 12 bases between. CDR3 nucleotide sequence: TGCGCCAGCAGTGAAACCTGGGCCGGCTCTGGGGCCAACGTCCTGACTTTC. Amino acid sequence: CASSETWAGSGANVLTF.

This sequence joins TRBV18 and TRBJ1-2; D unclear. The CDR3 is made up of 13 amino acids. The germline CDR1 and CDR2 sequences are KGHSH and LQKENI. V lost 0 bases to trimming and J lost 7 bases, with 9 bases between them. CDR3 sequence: CASSPPAASGYTF. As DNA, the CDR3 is TGTGCCAGCTCACCACCGGCAGCTAGTGGCTACACCTTC.

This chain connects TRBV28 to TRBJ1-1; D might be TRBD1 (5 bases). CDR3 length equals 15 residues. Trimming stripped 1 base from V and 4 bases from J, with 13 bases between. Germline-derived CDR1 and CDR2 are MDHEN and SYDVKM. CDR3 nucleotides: TGTGCCAGCAGTTTATCGTTGGGGCTTGGCACTGAAGCTTTCTTT. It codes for CASSLSLGLGTEAFF.

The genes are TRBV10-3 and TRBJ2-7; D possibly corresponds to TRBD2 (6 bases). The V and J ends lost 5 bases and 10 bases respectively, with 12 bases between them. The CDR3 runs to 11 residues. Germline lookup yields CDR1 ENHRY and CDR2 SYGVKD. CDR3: CAISSGGAQYF. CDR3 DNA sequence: TGTGCCATCAGTTCCGGGGGTGCACAGTACTTC.

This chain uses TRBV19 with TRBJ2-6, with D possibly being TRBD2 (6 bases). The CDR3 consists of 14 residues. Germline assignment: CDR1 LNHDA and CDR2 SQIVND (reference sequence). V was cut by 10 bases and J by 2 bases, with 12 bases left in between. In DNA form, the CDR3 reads TGTGCCACCCTCCCGGGGGCTGGGGCCAACGTCCTGACTTTC. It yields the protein CATLPGAGANVLTF.

DNA for the CDR3: TGTGCCAGCATTCAAGGAACTGGGACACACTATGGCTACACCTTC. Translation gives CASIQGTGTHYGYTF. The V gene is TRBV6-5, the J gene TRBJ1-2; tentative D call: TRBD1 (6 bases). The germline V gene has CDR1 MNHEY and CDR2 SVGAGI. V was shortened by 7 bases and J by 3 bases, with 18 bases between the two germline ends. There are 15 residues in the CDR3.

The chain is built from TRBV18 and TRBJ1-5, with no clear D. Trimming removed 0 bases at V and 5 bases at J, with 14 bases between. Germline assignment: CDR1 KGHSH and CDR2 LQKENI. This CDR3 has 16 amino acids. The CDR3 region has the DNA TGTGCCAGCTCACCACCGGGGTCCGTTGACTATCAGCCCCAGCATTTT. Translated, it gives CASSPPGSVDYQPQHF.

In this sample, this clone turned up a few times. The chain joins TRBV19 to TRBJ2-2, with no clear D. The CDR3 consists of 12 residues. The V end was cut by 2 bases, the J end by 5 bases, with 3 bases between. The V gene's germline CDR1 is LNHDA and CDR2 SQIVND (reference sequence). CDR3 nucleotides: TGTGCCAGTAGTATAAGGACCGGGGAGCTGTTTTTT. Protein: CASSIRTGELFF.

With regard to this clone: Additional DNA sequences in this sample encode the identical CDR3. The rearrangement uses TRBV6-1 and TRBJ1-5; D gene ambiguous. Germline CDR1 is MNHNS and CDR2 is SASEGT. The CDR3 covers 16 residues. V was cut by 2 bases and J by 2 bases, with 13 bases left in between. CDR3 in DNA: TGTGCCAGCAGTGAACGCGGGGAGGTCGGCAATCAGCCCCAGCATTTT. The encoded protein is CASSERGEVGNQPQHF.

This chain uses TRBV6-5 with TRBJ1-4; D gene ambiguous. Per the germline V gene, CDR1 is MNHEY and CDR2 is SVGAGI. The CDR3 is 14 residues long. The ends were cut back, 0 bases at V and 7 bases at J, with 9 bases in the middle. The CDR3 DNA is TGTGCCAGCAGTTACTCAGGGCTCGGTGAAAAACTGTTTTTT. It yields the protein CASSYSGLGEKLFF.

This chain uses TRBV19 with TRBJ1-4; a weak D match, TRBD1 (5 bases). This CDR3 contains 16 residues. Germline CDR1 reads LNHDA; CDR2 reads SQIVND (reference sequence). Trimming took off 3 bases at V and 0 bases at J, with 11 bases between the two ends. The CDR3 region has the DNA TGTGCCAGTAGTATCGGAGGGGCACCAACTAATGAAAAACTGTTTTTT. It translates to CASSIGGAPTNEKLFF.

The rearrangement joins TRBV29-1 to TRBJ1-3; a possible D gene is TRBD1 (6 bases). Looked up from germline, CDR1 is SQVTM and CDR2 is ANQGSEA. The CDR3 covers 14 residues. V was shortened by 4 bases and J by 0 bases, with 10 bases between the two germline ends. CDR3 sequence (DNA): TGCAGCGTTGGCCTACAGGGCTCTGGAAACACCATATATTTT. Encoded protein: CSVGLQGSGNTIYF.

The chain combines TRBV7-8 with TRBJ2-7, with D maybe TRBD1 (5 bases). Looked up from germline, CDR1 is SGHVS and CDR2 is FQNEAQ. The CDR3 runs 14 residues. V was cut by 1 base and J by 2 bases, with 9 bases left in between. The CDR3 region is CASSLVSRAYEQYF. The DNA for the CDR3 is TGTGCCAGCAGCTTAGTATCCAGGGCCTACGAGCAGTACTTC.

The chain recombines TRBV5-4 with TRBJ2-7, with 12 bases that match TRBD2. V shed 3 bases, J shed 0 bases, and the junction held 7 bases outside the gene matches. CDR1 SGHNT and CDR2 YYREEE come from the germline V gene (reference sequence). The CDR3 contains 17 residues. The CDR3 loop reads CASSSRLAGASSYEQYF. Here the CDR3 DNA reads TGTGCCAGCAGCTCCCGACTAGCGGGGGCCTCCTCCTACGAGCAGTACTTC.

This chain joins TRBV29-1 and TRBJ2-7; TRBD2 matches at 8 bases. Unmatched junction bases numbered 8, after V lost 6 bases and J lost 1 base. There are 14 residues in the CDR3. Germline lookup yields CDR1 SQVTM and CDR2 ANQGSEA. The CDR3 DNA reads TGCAGCGTCCTCCGGGGGGGGGAATCCTACGAGCAGTACTTC. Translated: CSVLRGGESYEQYF.

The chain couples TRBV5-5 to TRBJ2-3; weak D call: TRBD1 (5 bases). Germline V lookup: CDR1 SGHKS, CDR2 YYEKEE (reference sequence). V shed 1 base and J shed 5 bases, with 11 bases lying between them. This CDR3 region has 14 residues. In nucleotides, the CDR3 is TGTGCCAGCAGCTTGCGGCAGGGCATAGATACGCAGTATTTT. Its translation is CASSLRQGIDTQYF.

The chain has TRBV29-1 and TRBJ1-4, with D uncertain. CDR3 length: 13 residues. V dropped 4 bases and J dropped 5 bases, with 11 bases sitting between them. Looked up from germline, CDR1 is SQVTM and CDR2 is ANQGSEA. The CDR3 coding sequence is TGCAGCGTTGGATCGGGGATAAATGAAAAACTGTTTTTT. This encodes CSVGSGINEKLFF.

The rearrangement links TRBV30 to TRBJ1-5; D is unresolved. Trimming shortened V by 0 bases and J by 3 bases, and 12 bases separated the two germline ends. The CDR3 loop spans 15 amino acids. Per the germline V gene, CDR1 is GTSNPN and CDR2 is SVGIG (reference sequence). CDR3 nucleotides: TGTGCCTGGAGTGTACGCCTGGGGTCCAATCAGCCCCAGCATTTT. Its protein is CAWSVRLGSNQPQHF.

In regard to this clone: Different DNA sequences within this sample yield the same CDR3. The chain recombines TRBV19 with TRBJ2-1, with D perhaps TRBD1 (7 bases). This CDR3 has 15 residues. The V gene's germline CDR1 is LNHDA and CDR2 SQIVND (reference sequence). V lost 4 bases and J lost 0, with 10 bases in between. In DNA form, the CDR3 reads TGTGCCAGTAGTACTCAGGGGGGCTCCTACAATGAGCAGTTCTTC. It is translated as CASSTQGGSYNEQFF.

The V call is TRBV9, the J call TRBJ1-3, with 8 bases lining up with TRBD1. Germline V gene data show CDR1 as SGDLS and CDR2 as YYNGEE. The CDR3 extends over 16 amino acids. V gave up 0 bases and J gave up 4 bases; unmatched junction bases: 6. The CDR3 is CASSVGVRDRGNTIYF. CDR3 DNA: TGTGCCAGCAGCGTAGGGGTGCGGGACAGGGGAAACACCATATATTTT.

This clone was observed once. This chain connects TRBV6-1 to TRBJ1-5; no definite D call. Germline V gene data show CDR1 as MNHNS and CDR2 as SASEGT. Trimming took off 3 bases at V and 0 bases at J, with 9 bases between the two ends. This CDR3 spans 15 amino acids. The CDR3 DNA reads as TGTGCCAGCAGTGACAATGTAATTAGCAATCAGCCCCAGCATTTT. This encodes CASSDNVISNQPQHF.

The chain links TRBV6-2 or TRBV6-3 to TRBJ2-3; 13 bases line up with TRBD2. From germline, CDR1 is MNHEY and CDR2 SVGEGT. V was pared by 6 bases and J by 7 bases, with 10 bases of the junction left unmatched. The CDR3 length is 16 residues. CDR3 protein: CASSRDTSGGANTQYF. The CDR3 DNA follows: TGTGCCAGCAGCCGGGATACTAGCGGGGGGGCCAATACGCAGTATTTT.

The CDR3 protein is CASSMGLSAQPQHF. The CDR3 DNA reads TGCGCCAGCAGCATGGGGCTTTCGGCTCAGCCCCAGCATTTT. The rearrangement joins TRBV5-1 to TRBJ1-5, with D perhaps TRBD1 (5 bases). CDR3 length equals 14 residues. V was shortened by 4 bases and J by 6 bases, with 14 bases between the two germline ends. The germline V gene encodes CDR1 SGHRS and CDR2 YFSETQ.

Here the CDR3 reads CASSSRSDRLTQETQYF. The CDR3 DNA reads TGTGCCAGCAGCTCGCGGTCCGATCGGCTAACCCAAGAGACCCAGTACTTC. The rearrangement uses TRBV28 and TRBJ2-5, with D unclear. Deletions cut 6 bases from V and 1 base from J, with 21 bases between. Germline lookup yields CDR1 MDHEN and CDR2 SYDVKM. The CDR3 extends over 17 amino acids.